Listed below are T cell receptor beta chains from one sample, sequenced in a study of blood T cell repertoires in COVID-19. Only in-frame clones appear in the TCRdb table, and some are missing; sequencing was by immunoSEQ multiplex PCR. The table lists more than 200,000 clones, about 88% of them singletons. The sequencing sample was made of peripheral blood. These receptors were taken from a man between 65 and 79 years old with acute or convalescent COVID-19. Each CDR3 is given with its conserved first and last residue. A D gene is named only where the DNA matches it firmly. Clone sizes are given selectively: once, few, many, or a class where the clone is expanded.

j_call clone_size d_call v_call cdr3_nt cdr3_aa
TRBJ2-1 NA NA TRBV5-6 TGTGCCAGCAGCTTGAGGGGGGGTACCAATGAGCAGTTCTTC CASSLRGGTNEQFF
TRBJ1-2 NA TRBD1 TRBV5-6 TGTGCCAGCAGCGCCGGACAGGGGGACTCTAACTATGGCTACACCTTC CASSAGQGDSNYGYTF
TRBJ2-1 NA TRBD2 TRBV11-2 TGTGCCAGCAGCTTAGGGGGACTAGCAACCAATGAGCAGTTCTTC CASSLGGLATNEQFF
TRBJ1-1 NA NA TRBV6-5 TGTGCCAGCACCAAAGGGGGGGTCCAGAACACTGAAGCTTTCTTT CASTKGGVQNTEAFF
TRBJ2-1 NA TRBD2 TRBV28 TGTGCCAGCAGTTTGACTAGCGGGACGGCTGAGCAGTTCTTC CASSLTSGTAEQFF
TRBJ1-5 NA NA TRBV10-3 TGTGCCATCAGTGAGTTACAGGGCAATCAGCCCCAGCATTTT CAISELQGNQPQHF
TRBJ1-6 NA TRBD1 TRBV7-2 TGTGCCAGCAGCACGGGGACAGGGGGGAATTCACCCCTCCACTTT CASSTGTGGNSPLHF
TRBJ2-7 NA TRBD1 TRBV19 TGTGCCAGTAGTACCCGAGGAGGACAGGGCGGTTACGAGCAGTACTTC CASSTRGGQGGYEQYF
TRBJ2-7 NA TRBD2 TRBV6-6 TGTGCCAGCAGCACCGGGACTAGCGGGATGCCCTACGAGCAGTACTTC CASSTGTSGMPYEQYF
TRBJ1-2 once NA TRBV5-6 TGTGCCAGCAGCTCCAGGGGAGGGTATGGCTACACCTTC CASSSRGGYGYTF
TRBJ1-2 NA NA TRBV18 TGTGCCAGCTCATCCAACAGGGATCCCGTTCCGGGCTACACCTTC CASSSNRDPVPGYTF
TRBJ2-7 NA NA TRBV20-1 TGCAGTGCTAGTGATCAATCCTACGAGCAGTACTTC CSASDQSYEQYF
TRBJ2-1 NA TRBD2 TRBV7-2 TGTGCCAGCAGCTTAGTCACAACTAGCGGTGCTGAGCAGTTCTTC CASSLVTTSGAEQFF
TRBJ2-7 NA NA TRBV6-5 TGTGCCAGCAGTTACTCGAGCGGACAGACCTACGAGCAGTACTTC CASSYSSGQTYEQYF
TRBJ1-1 NA NA TRBV29-1 TGCAGCGTGGACCCTCTCGGGGGGAACACTGAAGCTTTCTTT CSVDPLGGNTEAFF
TRBJ1-2 NA NA TRBV7-9 TGTGCCAGCAGCCCCGGCCAGGGGACGTATGGCTACACCTTC CASSPGQGTYGYTF
TRBJ2-1 NA NA TRBV4-1 TGCGCCAGCAGCAAGGAGGTTGGGGTCTCCTACAATGAGCAGTTCTTC CASSKEVGVSYNEQFF
TRBJ2-6 NA NA TRBV29-1 TGCAGCGTGTTGACGGGCTCTGGGGCCAACGTCCTGACTTTC CSVLTGSGANVLTF
TRBJ2-7 NA NA TRBV5-1 TGCGCCAGCAGCTTAGTTTATAGCGCCTACGAGCAGTACTTC CASSLVYSAYEQYF
TRBJ2-1 NA TRBD2 TRBV5-1 TGCGCCAGCAGCCCAACTAGCGGAGCCTACAATGAGCAGTTCTTC CASSPTSGAYNEQFF
TRBJ1-6 few TRBD1 TRBV27 TGTGCCAGCAGTTCGACAGGGTATCGCTCACCCCTCCACTTT CASSSTGYRSPLHF
TRBJ2-2 NA NA TRBV6-6 TGTGCCAGCAGTCCTCTTCCTAGCCCCAATGTGGCCGGGGAGCTGTTTTTT CASSPLPSPNVAGELFF